This T cell receptor beta chain was identified in a study of long-term antiretroviral therapy in people with HIV. The assay, immunoSEQ v3.0, was run at survey level. Measured with immunoSEQ multiplex PCR; TCRdb has only the in-frame clones, and not every one. This table holds about 20,000 clones, under 90% found once. The germline gives CDR1 SGHAT, CDR2 FQNNGV. CDR3 length: 14 residues. V was clipped by 0 bases and J by 0 bases, with 4 bases between them. The sample in question was unsorted PBMCs, obtained 1.9 years after starting antiretroviral therapy. The chain is built from TRBV11-2 and TRBJ2-3; D gene uncertain. This TCR derives from a woman between 50 and 59 years old with HIV. The CDR3 bases are TGTGCCAGCAGCTTAGAGGGCAGCACAGATACGCAGTATTTT. Translating gives CASSLEGSTDTQYF.